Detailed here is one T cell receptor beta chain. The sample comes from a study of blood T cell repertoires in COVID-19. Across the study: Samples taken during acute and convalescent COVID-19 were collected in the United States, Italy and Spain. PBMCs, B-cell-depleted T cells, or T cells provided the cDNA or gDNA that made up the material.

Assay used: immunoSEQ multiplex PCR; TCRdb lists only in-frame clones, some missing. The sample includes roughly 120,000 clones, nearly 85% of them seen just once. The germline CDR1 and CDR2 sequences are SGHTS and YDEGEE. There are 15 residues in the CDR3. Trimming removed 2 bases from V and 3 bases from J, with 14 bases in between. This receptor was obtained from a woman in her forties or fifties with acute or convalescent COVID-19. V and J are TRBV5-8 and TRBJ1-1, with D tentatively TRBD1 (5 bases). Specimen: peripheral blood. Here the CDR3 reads CASSFVGREDTEAFF. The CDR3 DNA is TGTGCCAGCAGCTTTGTGGGGCGGGAAGACACTGAAGCTTTCTTT.